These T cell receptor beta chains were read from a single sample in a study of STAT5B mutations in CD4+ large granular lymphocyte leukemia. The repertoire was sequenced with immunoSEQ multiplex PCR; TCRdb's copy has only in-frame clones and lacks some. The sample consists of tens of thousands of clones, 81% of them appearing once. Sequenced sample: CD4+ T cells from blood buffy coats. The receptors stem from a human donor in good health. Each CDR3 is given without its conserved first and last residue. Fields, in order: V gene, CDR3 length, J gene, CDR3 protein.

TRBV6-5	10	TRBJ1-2	ASSPGGGVNT
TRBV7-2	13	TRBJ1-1	ASSFAGGVNTEAF
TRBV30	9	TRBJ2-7	AWVAPYEQH
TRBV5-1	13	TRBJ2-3	ASSQGQGRTDTQY
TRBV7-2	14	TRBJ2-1	ASSLDGTSGRGEQF
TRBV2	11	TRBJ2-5	ASTAGWIETQY
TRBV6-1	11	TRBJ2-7	ASSEIRRDEQY
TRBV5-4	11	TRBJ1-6	ASSLGEESPLH
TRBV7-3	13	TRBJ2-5	ASSQLGISQETQY
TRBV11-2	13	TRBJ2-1	ASSLAGGPYNEQF
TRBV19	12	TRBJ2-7	ASSRDRGLYEQY
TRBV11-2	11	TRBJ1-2	ASSLLQGNGYT
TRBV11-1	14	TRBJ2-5	ASSPRGGSKWETQY
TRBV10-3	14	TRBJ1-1	AISARTGGRNTEAF
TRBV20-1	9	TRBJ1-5	SASSPQSQH
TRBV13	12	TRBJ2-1	ASSLVLRGPEQF
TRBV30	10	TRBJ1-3	AWRGSGNTIY
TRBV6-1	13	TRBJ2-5	ASRPRGRYQETQY
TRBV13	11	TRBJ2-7	ASSLTASYEQY
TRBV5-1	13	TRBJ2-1	ASSLDGSSYNEQF
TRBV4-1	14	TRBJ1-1	ASSQDRRQGGTEAF
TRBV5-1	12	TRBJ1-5	ASSLDGSNQPQH
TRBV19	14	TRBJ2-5	ASSTAPLQGIETQY
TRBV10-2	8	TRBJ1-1	ASRATEAF
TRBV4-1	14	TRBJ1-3	ASSVGPQGSGNTIY
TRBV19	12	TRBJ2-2	ASSPGRGSGELF
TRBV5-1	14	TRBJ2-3	ASSSGHSSSTDTQY
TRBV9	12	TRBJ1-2	ASSVDPRVDGYT
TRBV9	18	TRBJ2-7	ASSVATGDIGPSYSYEQY
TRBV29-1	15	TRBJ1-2	SVEKSGAGGLGYGYT
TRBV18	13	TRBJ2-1	ASSPDRLALNEQF
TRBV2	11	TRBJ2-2	ASSGENTGELF
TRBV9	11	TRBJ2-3	ASSNKVPDTQY
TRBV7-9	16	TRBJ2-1	ASSSPRALIWIYNEQF
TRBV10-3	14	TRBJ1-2	AIRFTGTGSAYGYT
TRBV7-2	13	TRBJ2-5	ASSLALGALETQY
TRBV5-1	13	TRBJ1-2	ASSLVATDVYGYT
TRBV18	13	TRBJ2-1	ASSLLAGGWNEQF
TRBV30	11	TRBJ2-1	AWMIEGSGKQF
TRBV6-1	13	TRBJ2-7	ASSAPGQVTYEQY